Shown below are 10 T cell receptor beta chains from a single sample sequenced in a study of blood T cell repertoires in COVID-19. TCRdb's table, derived via immunoSEQ multiplex PCR, lists solely in-frame clones and lacks some. Of roughly 12,000 clones in the sample, around 72% are singletons; the top ten hold 30% to 35%. Material: peripheral blood. The receptors shown here come from a human donor in a cohort sampled during active COVID-19.

The chain employs TRBV10-3 and TRBJ2-5, with D perhaps matching TRBD2 (7 bases). The length of the CDR3 is 13 residues. Trimming left V 4 bases short and J 5 bases short, with 11 bases between. Per germline, CDR1 ENHRY and CDR2 SYGVKD. The CDR3 sequence is CAISGGGRETQYF. The CDR3 bases are TGTGCCATCAGTGGGGGGGGCCGGGAGACCCAGTACTTC.

The J gene is TRBJ2-5, the V gene TRBV5-6; 8 nucleotides align to TRBD1. This CDR3 contains 15 residues. The V and J ends lost 4 bases and 5 bases, in that order; junction bases with no gene match: 10. Germline-derived CDR1 and CDR2 are SGHDT and YYEEEE. CDR3 region: CASSPGQGLWETQYF. CDR3 DNA sequence: TGTGCCAGCAGCCCAGGACAGGGTCTCTGGGAGACCCAGTACTTC.

The genes are TRBV18 and TRBJ2-7; 7 nucleotides match TRBD1. The CDR3 is 13 residues long. Losses at the gene ends were 6 bases for V and 2 bases for J; bases not matched to a gene: 4. From germline, CDR1 is KGHSH and CDR2 LQKENI. The CDR3 loop is CASSADRAYEQYF. Written as DNA, the CDR3 is TGTGCCAGCTCGGCTGACAGGGCCTACGAGCAGTACTTC. Combining the CDR3 with reference TRBV18 and TRBJ2-7 gives the whole variable domain NAGVMQNPRHLVRRRGQEARLRCSPMKGHSHVYWYRQLPEEGLKFMVYLQKENIIDESGMPKERFSAEFPKEGPSILRIQQVVRGDSAAYFCASSADRAYEQYFGPGTRLTVT.

The chain employs TRBV25-1 and TRBJ2-3, with D perhaps TRBD1 (5 bases). The V gene lost 4 bases and the J gene lost 3 bases, with 14 bases spanning the gap. Germline-derived CDR1 and CDR2 are MGHDK and SYGVNS. This CDR3 is built from 15 residues. This CDR3 is CASSGRGMSTDTQYF. The CDR3 DNA reads TGTGCCAGCAGTGGTAGGGGCATGTCAACAGATACGCAGTATTTT.

The V and J genes are TRBV11-3 and TRBJ2-7; no definite D call. Trimming cost V 1 base and J 3 bases, with 7 bases left between them. There are 13 residues in the CDR3. Germline V gene lookup returns CDR1 SGHNT and CDR2 YENEEA. CDR3 sequence: CASSLGRGYEQYF. The CDR3 DNA is TGTGCCAGCAGCTTAGGCAGAGGCTACGAGCAGTACTTC.

The chain links TRBV7-9 to TRBJ2-1; 9 nucleotides match TRBD2. The CDR3 totals 14 residues. The V segment lost 4 bases and the J segment 6 bases; nucleotides outside the gene matches: 4. The germline gives CDR1 SEHNR, CDR2 FQNEAQ (reference sequence). As DNA, the CDR3 is TGTGCCAGCAGCTATATACTAGCGGGCAATGAGCAGTTCTTC. It specifies CASSYILAGNEQFF.

This chain uses TRBV7-9 with TRBJ2-5, with 9 bases lining up with TRBD1. J was trimmed by 1 base and V by 2 bases; bases with no gene match: 8. This CDR3 contains 17 residues. Looked up from germline, CDR1 is SEHNR and CDR2 is FQNEAQ (reference sequence). The CDR3 reads CASSLPWDRVAQETQYF. CDR3 sequence (DNA): TGTGCCAGCAGCTTACCGTGGGACAGGGTAGCCCAAGAGACCCAGTACTTC.

J is TRBJ1-1 and V is TRBV28; no definite D call. The CDR3 runs to 12 residues. Germline V gene sequence: CDR1 MDHEN, CDR2 SYDVKM. V lost 7 bases to trimming and J lost 7 bases, with 13 bases between them. The CDR3 is CASNLPGLEAFF. In DNA form, the CDR3 reads TGTGCCAGCAACCTCCCAGGACTTGAAGCTTTCTTT.

Only a few counts were recorded for this clone. The V call is TRBV19, the J call TRBJ1-2; D uncertain. The CDR3 is made up of 13 amino acids. The V and J ends lost 0 bases and 4 bases respectively, with 6 bases between them. Per the germline V gene, CDR1 is LNHDA and CDR2 is SQIVND (reference sequence). CDR3 region: CASSIDRSYGYTF. The CDR3 nucleotides are TGTGCCAGTAGTATAGATCGCAGCTATGGCTACACCTTC.

J is TRBJ2-7 and V is TRBV5-5, with unresolved D. Per germline, CDR1 SGHKS and CDR2 YYEKEE (reference sequence). The V end was cut by 2 bases, the J end by 6 bases, with 9 bases between. This CDR3 is built from 12 residues. CDR3 DNA: TGTGCCAGCAGCTTCGGGTATCGCGAGCAGTACTTC. Its translation is CASSFGYREQYF.